This is a list of T cell receptor beta chains from one sample in a study of blood T cell repertoires in COVID-19. Assay used: immunoSEQ multiplex PCR; TCRdb lists only in-frame clones, some missing. The top ten hold about 6.5% of the sample, which has approximately 190,000 clones, roughly 80% seen once. The sequenced sample consisted of peripheral blood. The receptors derive from a woman aged 40-49 years with acute or convalescent COVID-19. CDR3s include the opening cysteine and the closing phenylalanine or tryptophan. Fields, in order: CDR3 protein, V gene.

cdr3_aa: CASGTGPLHSNQPQHF; v_call: TRBV2
cdr3_aa: CASSSTSSYNEQFF; v_call: TRBV7-9
cdr3_aa: CASSAGEQYF; v_call: TRBV2
cdr3_aa: CASSLLAVDTGELFF; v_call: TRBV6-5
cdr3_aa: CASSLTSGGAGEQFF; v_call: TRBV5-4
cdr3_aa: CASSSTRHKRNNEQFF; v_call: TRBV7-9
cdr3_aa: CASSSLKRHLNQPQHF; v_call: TRBV28
cdr3_aa: CASSAVLSEQFF; v_call: TRBV5-6
cdr3_aa: CASTSLAESTDTQYF; v_call: TRBV28
cdr3_aa: CSVRGISEQFF; v_call: TRBV29-1
cdr3_aa: CASSPGQGKYEQYF; v_call: TRBV3-1/TRBV3-2
cdr3_aa: CASSLGPSAGRDTQYF; v_call: TRBV7-6
cdr3_aa: CASSRTALYEQYF; v_call: TRBV7-2
cdr3_aa: CASRGLQNTGELFF; v_call: TRBV5-4
cdr3_aa: CASSLGLAEYEQYF; v_call: TRBV5-1
cdr3_aa: CASIPGGQEGFVEQFF; v_call: TRBV7-8
cdr3_aa: CASSFRQTYEQYF; v_call: TRBV13
cdr3_aa: CASSSGLGDTDTQYF; v_call: TRBV7-3
cdr3_aa: CASSGGVLQETQYF; v_call: TRBV5-1
cdr3_aa: CASSLGAYNQPQHF; v_call: TRBV5-8
cdr3_aa: CASNRRGEADTQYF; v_call: TRBV5-1
cdr3_aa: CASSSAGTGSLYEQYF; v_call: TRBV5-6
cdr3_aa: CASSRTYNEQFF; v_call: TRBV7-9
cdr3_aa: CASTPTGGGRNQPQHF; v_call: TRBV27
cdr3_aa: CASSLQAAPYNEQFF; v_call: TRBV7-2
cdr3_aa: CALGSGYTEAFF; v_call: TRBV6-5
cdr3_aa: CASRRLAGGANEQFF; v_call: TRBV6-5
cdr3_aa: CASSDNLATRYEQYF; v_call: TRBV5-5
cdr3_aa: CASSLEGGDGYEQYF; v_call: TRBV11-2
cdr3_aa: CATSETGLAGRQFF; v_call: TRBV24-1
cdr3_aa: CASSQRQVDNSPLHF; v_call: TRBV4-1
cdr3_aa: CASSRSGGEQFF; v_call: TRBV7-8
cdr3_aa: CASSLDRDTGELFF; v_call: TRBV2
cdr3_aa: CASSSGRAAMNTEAFF; v_call: TRBV5-4